A selection of T cell receptor beta chains follows, all from one sample in a study of T cell responses to AZD1222 COVID-19 vaccine. This table comes from immunoSEQ multiplex PCR, and its TCRdb copy is limited to in-frame clones, with some not included. This sample has around 110,000 clones, with over 75% found just once. Sequences were derived from peripheral blood, sampled on day 0 of MenACWY control vaccination. The receptors shown here come from an adult in good health. Both conserved end residues are part of each CDR3. The D gene is left open where the match is weak. The listing skips clone size in some rows; elsewhere it reads once, few, many or a size class.

cdr3_nt: TGTGCCAGCAGTTTAACGGGGAGAACTAGCACAGATACGCAGTATTTT
cdr3_aa: CASSLTGRTSTDTQYF
d_call: -
clone_size: -
cdr3_length: 16
j_call: TRBJ2-3
v_call: TRBV27

cdr3_nt: TGCAGTGCTAGTGGTGGAGGAGGAATTAATACGCAGTATTTT
cdr3_aa: CSASGGGGINTQYF
d_call: -
clone_size: -
cdr3_length: 14
j_call: TRBJ2-3
v_call: TRBV20-1

cdr3_nt: TGTGCCAGCAAAAATACAGCCAGCTCCTACAATGAGCAGTTCTTC
cdr3_aa: CASKNTASSYNEQFF
d_call: -
clone_size: -
cdr3_length: 15
j_call: TRBJ2-1
v_call: TRBV7-2

cdr3_nt: TGTGCCAGTAGTGACACCGGGACCTACAATGAGCAGTTCTTC
cdr3_aa: CASSDTGTYNEQFF
d_call: -
clone_size: -
cdr3_length: 14
j_call: TRBJ2-1
v_call: TRBV19

cdr3_nt: TGTGCCAGCAGTTTATCGATCATACGGGGACACAACTATGGCTACACCTTC
cdr3_aa: CASSLSIIRGHNYGYTF
d_call: -
clone_size: -
cdr3_length: 17
j_call: TRBJ1-2
v_call: TRBV27

cdr3_nt: TGTGCCAGCAGCCCCCCCCGTGGCAGGAGCTCCTACAATGAGCAGTTCTTC
cdr3_aa: CASSPPRGRSSYNEQFF
d_call: -
clone_size: -
cdr3_length: 17
j_call: TRBJ2-1
v_call: TRBV11-2

cdr3_nt: TGTGCCAGCAGCTTGGACGGTCTCGGGGGGGCGAACATTCAGTACTTC
cdr3_aa: CASSLDGLGGANIQYF
d_call: TRBD2
clone_size: -
cdr3_length: 16
j_call: TRBJ2-4
v_call: TRBV5-4

cdr3_nt: TGTGCCAGCAGCGTAGAGGGGACTACCTACAATGAGCAGTTCTTC
cdr3_aa: CASSVEGTTYNEQFF
d_call: TRBD2
clone_size: -
cdr3_length: 15
j_call: TRBJ2-1
v_call: TRBV9

cdr3_nt: TGTGCCAGCAGTTTCATGCGGGGGCTAGATACGCAGTATTTT
cdr3_aa: CASSFMRGLDTQYF
d_call: -
clone_size: -
cdr3_length: 14
j_call: TRBJ2-3
v_call: TRBV28

cdr3_nt: TGTGCCAGCAGCGTAGGGGCCGGTCATGAAAAACTGTTTTTT
cdr3_aa: CASSVGAGHEKLFF
d_call: -
clone_size: -
cdr3_length: 14
j_call: TRBJ1-4
v_call: TRBV9

cdr3_nt: TGTGCCTGGAGTGTAGTCTTGGGCGACGAGCAGTACTTC
cdr3_aa: CAWSVVLGDEQYF
d_call: -
clone_size: -
cdr3_length: 13
j_call: TRBJ2-7
v_call: TRBV30

cdr3_nt: TGCAGCGTTGAAGTCTCGCCAGGGGGAGAGACCCAGTACTTC
cdr3_aa: CSVEVSPGGETQYF
d_call: TRBD1
clone_size: -
cdr3_length: 14
j_call: TRBJ2-5
v_call: TRBV29-1

cdr3_nt: TGTGCCAGCAGTTACGAGACAGGGAGCGGCACTGAAGCTTTCTTT
cdr3_aa: CASSYETGSGTEAFF
d_call: TRBD1
clone_size: -
cdr3_length: 15
j_call: TRBJ1-1
v_call: TRBV6-5

cdr3_nt: TGTGCCAGCAGTTACCCCCTCTATGGCTACACCTTC
cdr3_aa: CASSYPLYGYTF
d_call: -
clone_size: once
cdr3_length: 12
j_call: TRBJ1-2
v_call: TRBV6-2/TRBV6-3

cdr3_nt: TGTGCCAGCAGCTTATGGGCGTCAGACACCATATATTTT
cdr3_aa: CASSLWASDTIYF
d_call: -
clone_size: once
cdr3_length: 13
j_call: TRBJ1-3
v_call: TRBV11-2

cdr3_nt: TGTGCCAGCAGCTTCTCCGGGTCCTTCACTTACAATGAGCAGTTCTTC
cdr3_aa: CASSFSGSFTYNEQFF
d_call: -
clone_size: -
cdr3_length: 16
j_call: TRBJ2-1
v_call: TRBV7-2

cdr3_nt: TGTGCCAGCAGGCACCGAACAGATACGCAGTATTTT
cdr3_aa: CASRHRTDTQYF
d_call: -
clone_size: -
cdr3_length: 12
j_call: TRBJ2-3
v_call: TRBV27

cdr3_nt: TGTGCCAGCAGCCCAGTGGCGGGGGGAGCTTTCTTT
cdr3_aa: CASSPVAGGAFF
d_call: -
clone_size: -
cdr3_length: 12
j_call: TRBJ1-1
v_call: TRBV3-1/TRBV3-2

cdr3_nt: TGTGCCAGCAGTTTATCTGGGACGGCATACTCTGGAAACACCATATATTTT
cdr3_aa: CASSLSGTAYSGNTIYF
d_call: -
clone_size: -
cdr3_length: 17
j_call: TRBJ1-3
v_call: TRBV27

cdr3_nt: TGCGCCAGCAGCCAAGATGGGCCCGGGGGCACGGATGAGCAGTTCTTC
cdr3_aa: CASSQDGPGGTDEQFF
d_call: -
clone_size: -
cdr3_length: 16
j_call: TRBJ2-1
v_call: TRBV4-3

cdr3_nt: TGTGCCAGCAGCTTAAGACCAGGGCCTAACTATGGCTACACCTTC
cdr3_aa: CASSLRPGPNYGYTF
d_call: -
clone_size: -
cdr3_length: 15
j_call: TRBJ1-2
v_call: TRBV7-2

cdr3_nt: TGTGCCAGCAGTTTGGGTGGGGGGGCCGACTATGGCTACACCTTC
cdr3_aa: CASSLGGGADYGYTF
d_call: -
clone_size: -
cdr3_length: 15
j_call: TRBJ1-2
v_call: TRBV27

cdr3_nt: TGTGCCAGCAGCCGGGACAGGGGGTACGAGCAGTACTTC
cdr3_aa: CASSRDRGYEQYF
d_call: TRBD1
clone_size: -
cdr3_length: 13
j_call: TRBJ2-7
v_call: TRBV28

cdr3_nt: TGTGCCAGCAGTTACTCTACGCGGCGAGAGCAGTTCTTC
cdr3_aa: CASSYSTRREQFF
d_call: -
clone_size: -
cdr3_length: 13
j_call: TRBJ2-1
v_call: TRBV6-2/TRBV6-3